This T cell receptor beta chain was sequenced for a study of identical twins. This clonotype has only a few counts. Its specificity is not known. CDR3 size: 14 residues. V shed 2 bases, J shed 6 bases, and the junction held 5 bases outside the gene matches. The germline V gene encodes CDR1 DFQATT and CDR2 SNEGSKA (reference sequence). In TCRdb, the 5' RACE reads were re-called with MiXCR into one record per CDR3 protein. The sample lists about 220,000 distinct CDR3 sequences, 6.5% to 8.5% occurring once. Whole-study results and caveats: In monozygotic twins, models underestimated the sharing of out-of-frame TCR alpha. Out-of-frame beta chain sequences displayed weaker excess sharing between twins.

These data were likewise used in another study, on yellow fever vaccine responses in identical twins.

Material: memory (CD45RO+) T cells sorted from blood. The clonotype originates from a woman between 18 and 29 years old in good health. The V gene is TRBV20-1, the J gene TRBJ2-1; 9 bases match TRBD2. The CDR3 loop reads CSARISGSINEQFF. CDR3 DNA sequence: TGCAGTGCTAGAATTAGCGGGAGTATCAATGAGCAGTTCTTC.